This T cell receptor (beta chain) was captured in a study of T cells in Graves' hyperthyroidism and ophthalmopathy. This CDR3 spans 15 amino acids. The trim removed 4 bases at V and 3 bases at J, leaving 5 bases unmatched. A remark on this clonotype: Its target is not known.

Study-wide results and caveats: Blood also contained most expanded thyroid clonotypes above 0.001.

The TCR beta CDR3 regions underwent amplification using RNA transcripts as the source. A set of HTBI primers served as the primers for a first-round RT-PCR of the TCR CDR3. TCRdb redid the calling of the multiplex PCR reads with MiXCR, one entry per CDR3 protein. This sample yields some 620,000 distinct CDR3 sequences, of which 15% to 20% are seen a single time; approximately 3.8% belongs to the top ten. The receptor was derived from a young woman with Graves' hyperthyroidism. Material: blood. The chain joins TRBV12-3 or TRBV12-4 to TRBJ2-7; 11 nucleotides line up with TRBD2. CDR3 nucleotide sequence: TGTGCCAGCAGTTCGACTCTAGCGGGAGGCTACGAGCAGTACTTC. Encoded protein: CASSSTLAGGYEQYF.